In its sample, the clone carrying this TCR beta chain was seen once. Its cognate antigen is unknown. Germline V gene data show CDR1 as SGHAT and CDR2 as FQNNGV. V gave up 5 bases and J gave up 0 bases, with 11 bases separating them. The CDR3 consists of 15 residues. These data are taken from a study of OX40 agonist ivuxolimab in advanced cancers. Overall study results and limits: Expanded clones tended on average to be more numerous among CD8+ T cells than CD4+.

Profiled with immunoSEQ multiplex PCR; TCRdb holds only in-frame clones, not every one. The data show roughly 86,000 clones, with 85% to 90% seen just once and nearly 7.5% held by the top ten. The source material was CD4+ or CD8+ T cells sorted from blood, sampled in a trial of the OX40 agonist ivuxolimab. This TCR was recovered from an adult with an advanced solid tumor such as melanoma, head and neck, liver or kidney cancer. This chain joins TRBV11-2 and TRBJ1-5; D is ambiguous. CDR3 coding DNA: TGTGCCAGCAGCCTCAACGGGTTTAGCAATCAGCCCCAGCATTTT. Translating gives CASSLNGFSNQPQHF. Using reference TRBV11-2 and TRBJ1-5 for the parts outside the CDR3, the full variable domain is EAGVAQSPRYKIIEKRQSVAFWCNPISGHATLYWYQQILGQGPKLLIQFQNNGVVDDSQLPKDRFSAERLKGVDSTLKIQPAKLEDSAVYLCASSLNGFSNQPQHFGDGTRLSIL.